Below, 16 T cell receptor beta chains from the same sample are listed, as sequenced in a study of shared clonotypes between healthy human individuals. The protocol was immunoSEQ multiplex PCR, while the TCRdb copy is restricted to in-frame clones and leaves out a portion. This sample has 2 million to 2.5 million clones, with roughly 93% found just once. Sequencing used naive CD4+ T cells from PBMCs. Subset noted: CD45RA+ positively selected. The source is a man between 18 and 35 years old in good health. Some clones in this sample may be carry-over from other donors' samples.

This clone has more than one count but fewer than ten. The rearrangement joins TRBV11-2 to TRBJ2-4, with D perhaps assigned TRBD1 or TRBD2 (5 bases each). Germline CDR1 SGHAT, CDR2 FQNNGV. The CDR3 contains 14 residues. The germline V and J ends were trimmed by 4 bases and 0 bases, with 7 bases remaining between them. CDR3: CASSWGKAKNIQYF. DNA of the CDR3: TGTGCCAGCAGCTGGGGGAAAGCCAAAAACATTCAGTACTTC.

This chain uses TRBV27 with TRBJ2-1, with 10 bases lining up with TRBD2. The junction had 12 bases not matched to a gene; V was cut back by 5 bases and J by 8 bases. The CDR3 has 16 residues. Germline CDR1 is MNHEY and CDR2 is SMNVEV (reference sequence). The CDR3 sequence is CASSPATSGIRDEQFF. The CDR3 DNA reads TGTGCCAGCAGTCCCGCTACTAGCGGGATTAGGGATGAGCAGTTCTTC.

The CDR3 is CASSPPAGASSGANVLTF. DNA for the CDR3: TGTGCCAGCTCACCACCGGCAGGGGCAAGCTCTGGGGCCAACGTCCTGACTTTC. V and J are TRBV18 and TRBJ2-6; D is possibly TRBD1 (6 bases). Trimming pared 0 bases from V and 0 bases from J, leaving 12 bases between. This CDR3 is built from 18 residues. Per the germline V gene, CDR1 is KGHSH and CDR2 is LQKENI.

V and J are TRBV4-1 and TRBJ2-1; D call uncertain. Germline V gene data show CDR1 as MGHRA and CDR2 as YSYEKL. V was clipped by 4 bases and J by 10 bases, with 8 bases between them. The length of the CDR3 is 11 residues. The CDR3 region is CASSLRREQFF. CDR3 nucleotides: TGCGCCAGCAGCCTCCGACGGGAGCAGTTCTTC.

The V gene is TRBV30, the J gene TRBJ2-6, with D unclear. Germline loops: CDR1 GTSNPN, CDR2 SVGIG (reference sequence). V lost 3 bases and J lost 2, with 11 bases in between. The CDR3 totals 15 residues. For the CDR3, the DNA is TGTGCCTGGAGCGCCATACTACCTGGGGCCAACGTCCTGACTTTC. It specifies CAWSAILPGANVLTF.

The rearrangement joins TRBV30 to TRBJ1-3, with a possible D match to TRBD1 (6 bases). Germline lookup yields CDR1 GTSNPN and CDR2 SVGIG (reference sequence). This CDR3 region has 15 residues. V shed 0 bases and J shed 9 bases, with 18 bases lying between them. The CDR3 loop reads CAWSVLGGPVPTIYF. CDR3 sequence (DNA): TGTGCCTGGAGTGTTTTGGGGGGCCCTGTTCCCACCATATATTTT.

Comments on this clone: The identical CDR3 is also encoded by other nucleotide sequences in the sample. The chain joins TRBV18 to TRBJ2-7; tentative D call: TRBD1 (5 bases). The V end lost 3 bases, the J end lost 2 bases, and 8 bases lay between the germline ends. Per the germline V gene, CDR1 is KGHSH and CDR2 is LQKENI. The CDR3 consists of 13 residues. CDR3 protein: CASSPPGTYEQYF. In nucleotides, the CDR3 is TGTGCCAGCTCACCCCCAGGGACCTACGAGCAGTACTTC.

In nucleotides, the CDR3 is TGTGCCAGCTCACGAGTCTTGGTGGGAGTGGGCGATACGCAGTATTTT. Protein sequence: CASSRVLVGVGDTQYF. The chain recombines TRBV18 with TRBJ2-3; maybe TRBD2 (5 bases). The V and J ends lost 4 bases and 6 bases respectively, with 20 bases between them. Germline CDR1 is KGHSH and CDR2 is LQKENI. The CDR3 runs 16 residues.

The rearrangement uses TRBV6-1 and TRBJ1-2; 7 bases map to TRBD1. The CDR3 has 14 amino acids. Trimming at V came to 6 bases and at J to 0 bases, leaving 4 bases not matched to a gene. Germline CDR1 and CDR2: MNHNS and SASEGT. The chain's CDR3 is CASSVGTANYGYTF. CDR3 nucleotides: TGTGCCAGCAGCGTCGGGACAGCTAACTATGGCTACACCTTC.

The V gene is TRBV30, the J gene TRBJ2-6; 7 nucleotides align to TRBD1. The CDR3 consists of 15 residues. Germline trimming cut 1 base from V and 2 bases from J; bases unmatched to any gene: 2. Per the germline V gene, CDR1 is GTSNPN and CDR2 is SVGIG (reference sequence). DNA of the CDR3: TGTGCCTGGAGTGAGGGGGCGCCTGGGGCCAACGTCCTGACTTTC. This translates into CAWSEGAPGANVLTF.

The chain has TRBV28 and TRBJ2-7, with a possible D match to TRBD2 (5 bases). There are 15 residues in the CDR3. V lost 7 bases and J lost 3, with 19 bases in between. Per germline, CDR1 MDHEN and CDR2 SYDVKM. The CDR3 here is CASIRPLGSLYEQYF. The CDR3 DNA is TGTGCCAGCATAAGGCCGCTGGGGAGCCTCTACGAGCAGTACTTC.

The chain employs TRBV21-1 and TRBJ1-1; the table's TRBD1 call for D was not verified on the DNA. TRBV21-1 is recorded as a pseudogene. This CDR3 contains 16 residues. CDR3 DNA: TGTGCCAGCAGCAAAGCCAGGGCCGGCCGGCTCACTGAAGCTTTCTTT. This encodes CASSKARAGRLTEAFF.

The rearrangement joins TRBV5-6 to TRBJ1-3; D perhaps matches TRBD1 (5 bases). The length of the CDR3 is 15 residues. The V end lost 3 bases, the J end lost 0 bases, and 10 bases lay between the germline ends. Germline CDR1 and CDR2: SGHDT and YYEEEE. The CDR3 DNA sequence: TGTGCCAGCAGCTGGGACGGGAACTCTGGAAACACCATATATTTT. Protein product: CASSWDGNSGNTIYF.

The chain is built from TRBV28 and TRBJ1-5; possible D gene TRBD1, 5 bases. The germline V gene has CDR1 MDHEN and CDR2 SYDVKM. Trimming removed 2 bases from V and 4 bases from J, with 15 bases in between. The CDR3 loop spans 16 amino acids. CDR3 loop: CASSLPRQGVNQPQHF. CDR3 nucleotide sequence: TGTGCCAGCAGTTTACCTCGGCAGGGTGTAAATCAGCCCCAGCATTTT.

The count of this clone is one. The chain recombines TRBV5-1 with TRBJ1-1; possible D gene TRBD1, 5 bases. This CDR3 has 14 residues. Trimming shortened V by 2 bases and J by 2 bases, and 10 bases separated the two germline ends. Germline V gives CDR1 SGHRS, CDR2 YFSETQ. The CDR3 region is CASSLQVDNTEAFF. The CDR3 coding sequence is TGCGCCAGCAGCTTACAGGTGGATAACACTGAAGCTTTCTTT.

The V and J genes are TRBV6-5 and TRBJ2-5, with 7 nucleotides matching TRBD1. The J call is doubtful: the DNA matches TRBJ2-7 better. In germline, CDR1 is MNHEY, CDR2 SVGAGI. CDR3 size: 13 residues. The CDR3 DNA follows: TGTGCCAGCAGGCTGGGACAGACATACGAGCAGTACTTC. As protein: CASRLGQTYEQYF.